This T cell receptor beta chain was sequenced during a study of OX40 agonist ivuxolimab in advanced cancers. About the study: Patients were about 83% male with ages roughly 20 to 85, mean approximately 58. Study results and caveats: On average, a greater number of expanded clones characterised CD8+ T cells relative to CD4+.

The length of the CDR3 is 14 residues. Trimming took 1 base from V and 3 from J, leaving 6 bases between them. Looked up from germline, CDR1 is LNHDA and CDR2 is SQIVND (reference sequence). The protocol was immunoSEQ multiplex PCR, while the TCRdb copy is restricted to in-frame clones and leaves out a portion. The data hold about 93,000 clones, with 92% observed a single time. Details on this clone: Its antigen is undetermined.

The chain has TRBV19 and TRBJ2-2; D is unclear. The sequence was collected from an adult with an advanced solid tumor such as melanoma, head and neck, liver or kidney cancer. The sample here was CD4+ or CD8+ T cells sorted from blood, taken in a trial of the OX40 agonist ivuxolimab. The CDR3 nucleotides read TGTGCCAGTAGTATAGCCGGTGACACCGGGGAGCTGTTTTTT. It specifies CASSIAGDTGELFF.